The 15 T cell receptor beta chains reported below all come from one sample, sequenced in a study of OX40 agonist ivuxolimab in advanced cancers. Sequenced by immunoSEQ multiplex PCR; TCRdb stores in-frame clones only, minus some. The table shows roughly 59,000 clones, with around 90% occurring only once. Sequencing used CD4+ or CD8+ T cells sorted from blood, obtained in a trial of the OX40 agonist ivuxolimab. The receptors originated from an adult with an advanced solid tumor such as melanoma, head and neck, liver or kidney cancer.

This chain joins TRBV28 and TRBJ1-1, with D tentatively TRBD1 (6 bases). The germline CDR1 and CDR2 sequences are MDHEN and SYDVKM. The germline V and J ends were trimmed by 4 bases and 2 bases, with 14 bases remaining between them. The CDR3 is 15 residues long. The DNA for the CDR3 is TGTGCCAGCAGTTCCCTTGGGGGGCGAAACACTGAAGCTTTCTTT. Its translation: CASSSLGGRNTEAFF.

Here the CDR3 DNA reads TGTGCCACCCTAGGCGGTCGGAGGGGCCACGGCTACACCTTC. It yields the protein CATLGGRRGHGYTF. The chain employs TRBV28 and TRBJ1-2; possible D gene TRBD1, 5 bases. Between the trimmed V and J ends, which lost 10 bases and 8 bases, there was a span of 23 bases. This CDR3 comprises 14 residues. Germline V gene lookup returns CDR1 MDHEN and CDR2 SYDVKM.

The gene calls are TRBV7-3 and TRBJ1-1, with D unclear. From germline, CDR1 is SGHTA and CDR2 FQGTGA. Trimming pared 1 base from V and 7 bases from J, leaving 10 bases between. The CDR3 has 13 residues. CDR3 sequence: CASSLMGSNEAFF. Here the CDR3 DNA reads TGTGCCAGCAGCTTAATGGGTAGCAATGAAGCTTTCTTT.

J is TRBJ2-5 and V is TRBV18; D unresolved. Germline loops: CDR1 KGHSH, CDR2 LQKENI. This CDR3 spans 13 amino acids. Trimming took 2 bases from V and 3 from J, leaving 7 bases between them. In DNA, the CDR3 is TGTGCCAGCTCACCAGGCCTTGAAGAGACCCAGTACTTC. Its protein is CASSPGLEETQYF.

The rearrangement uses TRBV6-5 and TRBJ1-1, with unresolved D. This CDR3 spans 13 amino acids. V lost 2 bases, J lost 6 bases, and 10 bases lay in between. Germline V lookup: CDR1 MNHEY, CDR2 SVGAGI. CDR3 loop: CASSYERYSEAFF. The CDR3 region has the DNA TGTGCCAGCAGTTACGAGCGTTATTCTGAAGCTTTCTTT.

The V gene is TRBV18, the J gene TRBJ2-5; no definite D call. The V end lost 0 bases, the J end lost 2 bases, and 7 bases lay between the germline ends. Per the germline V gene, CDR1 is KGHSH and CDR2 is LQKENI. This CDR3 contains 14 residues. The chain's CDR3 is CASSPPNSQETQYF. CDR3 sequence (DNA): TGTGCCAGCTCACCACCGAACAGTCAAGAGACCCAGTACTTC.

The rearrangement uses TRBV6-5 and TRBJ2-1; 7 positions match TRBD2. Trimming took 8 bases from V and 12 from J; bases not matched to a gene: 13. The germline V gene encodes CDR1 MNHEY and CDR2 SVGAGI. The CDR3 consists of 13 residues. CDR3 coding DNA: TGTGCCAGCTTATCATTATCTAGCGGAGCGCAGTTCTTC. Its protein is CASLSLSSGAQFF.

As DNA, the CDR3 is TGTGCCAGCAGCCAGTTTGACAGCCTAGGTAATTCACCCCTCCACTTT. Its translation: CASSQFDSLGNSPLHF. The chain employs TRBV14 and TRBJ1-6; TRBD1 is a possible D gene (5 bases). CDR1 and CDR2 (germline): SGHDN, FVKESK. The CDR3 extends over 16 amino acids. V lost 3 bases and J 6 bases, leaving 15 bases between the germline ends.

The V and J genes are TRBV6-5 and TRBJ2-5, with D possibly TRBD1 on 6 matching bases. V was clipped by 0 bases and J by 5 bases, with 10 bases between them. CDR1 MNHEY and CDR2 SVGAGI come from the germline V gene. CDR3 length: 14 amino acids. Written as DNA, the CDR3 is TGTGCCAGCAGTTACTCGCAGGGGTGGGAGACCCAGTACTTC. This codes for CASSYSQGWETQYF.

This chain uses TRBV4-3 with TRBJ1-6; 8 nucleotides align to TRBD1. Germline V gene lookup returns CDR1 LGHNA and CDR2 YSLEER. The CDR3 is 16 residues long. J lost 9 bases, V lost 0 bases, and 7 bases had no gene match. The CDR3 loop is CASSQDLDRGGSPLHF. For the CDR3, the DNA is TGCGCCAGCAGCCAAGATCTAGACAGGGGAGGTTCACCCCTCCACTTT.

The chain is built from TRBV5-1 and TRBJ1-1, with a weak D call TRBD1 (6 bases). CDR3 length: 13 residues. V was trimmed by 4 bases and J by 4 bases, leaving 11 bases between them. Germline V lookup: CDR1 SGHRS, CDR2 YFSETQ. DNA of the CDR3: TGCGCCAGCAGCGCTACAGGGATCACTGAAGCTTTCTTT. Translated, it gives CASSATGITEAFF.

This clone was seen once. The gene calls are TRBV5-1 and TRBJ1-2; possible D gene TRBD1, 6 bases. V lost 4 bases and J 4 bases, leaving 11 bases between the germline ends. The CDR3 has 13 amino acids. The germline V gene encodes CDR1 SGHRS and CDR2 YFSETQ. The CDR3 reads CASSIGQSYGYTF. DNA for the CDR3: TGCGCCAGCAGCATAGGACAGAGCTATGGCTACACCTTC.

This clone was picked up one time. V and J are TRBV6-4 and TRBJ2-3, with TRBD2 matching over 10 bases. The junction had 3 bases not matched to a gene; V was cut back by 3 bases and J by 0 bases. Germline V CDR1 and CDR2: MRHNA, SNTAGT. The CDR3 is 16 amino acids. This CDR3 is CASSELLAGSTDTQYF. DNA for the CDR3: TGTGCCAGCAGTGAACTACTAGCGGGGAGCACAGATACGCAGTATTTT.

There are a few counts of this clone. J is TRBJ2-7 and V is TRBV11-2, with TRBD1 matching 7 bases. The junction had 4 bases not matched to a gene; V was cut back by 2 bases and J by 0 bases. CDR3 length: 15 amino acids. Germline V lookup: CDR1 SGHAT, CDR2 FQNNGV. The CDR3 region is CASSLSGQISYEQYF. Written as DNA, the CDR3 is TGTGCCAGCAGCTTATCGGGACAGATCTCCTACGAGCAGTACTTC.

This chain connects TRBV12-1 to TRBJ1-5; TRBD1, the table's D call, lacks a check against the DNA. TRBV12-1 is labeled a pseudogene. The CDR3 totals 14 residues. CDR3 residues: CASRPGHGNQPQHF. CDR3 sequence (DNA): TGTGCCAGCAGGCCAGGACACGGCAATCAGCCCCAGCATTTT.